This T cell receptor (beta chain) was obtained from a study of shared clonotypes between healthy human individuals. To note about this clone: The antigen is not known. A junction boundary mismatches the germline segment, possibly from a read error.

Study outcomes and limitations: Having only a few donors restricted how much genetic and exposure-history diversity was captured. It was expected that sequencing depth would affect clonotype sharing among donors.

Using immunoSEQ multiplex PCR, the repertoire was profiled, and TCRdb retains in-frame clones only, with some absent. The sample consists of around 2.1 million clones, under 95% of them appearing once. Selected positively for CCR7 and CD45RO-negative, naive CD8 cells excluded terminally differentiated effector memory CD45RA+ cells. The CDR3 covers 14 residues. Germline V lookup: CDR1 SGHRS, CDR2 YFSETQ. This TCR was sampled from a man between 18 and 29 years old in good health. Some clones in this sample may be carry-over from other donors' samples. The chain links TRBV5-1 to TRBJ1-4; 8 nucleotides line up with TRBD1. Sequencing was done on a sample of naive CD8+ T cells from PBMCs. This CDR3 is CASSSGQAEPKLFF. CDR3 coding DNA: TGTGCCAGCAGCTCGGGACAGGCGGAGCCAAAACTGTTTTTT.